The clone carrying this TCR beta chain came up once. Its matching antigen is unknown. This record comes from a study of T cell responses to AZD1222 COVID-19 vaccine. Germline V gene lookup returns CDR1 SGHTA and CDR2 FQGTGA. The V gene lost 5 bases and the J gene lost 5 bases, with 10 bases spanning the gap. CDR3 length: 13 residues. The method was immunoSEQ multiplex PCR; TCRdb's version includes in-frame clones alone and lacks a portion of them. The sample lists roughly 120,000 clones; about 80% were seen once. Notes on the study in general: There were mostly white British donors and more females than males, and clonal diversity was possibly underestimated.

The material was peripheral blood, obtained on day 0 of AZD1222 vaccination. The chain is built from TRBV7-3 and TRBJ1-5, with a weak D call TRBD1 (5 bases). The receptor's source is an adult in good health. The CDR3 sequence: CASSVQGDQPQHF. CDR3 bases: TGTGCCAGCAGCGTCCAGGGAGATCAGCCCCAGCATTTT.